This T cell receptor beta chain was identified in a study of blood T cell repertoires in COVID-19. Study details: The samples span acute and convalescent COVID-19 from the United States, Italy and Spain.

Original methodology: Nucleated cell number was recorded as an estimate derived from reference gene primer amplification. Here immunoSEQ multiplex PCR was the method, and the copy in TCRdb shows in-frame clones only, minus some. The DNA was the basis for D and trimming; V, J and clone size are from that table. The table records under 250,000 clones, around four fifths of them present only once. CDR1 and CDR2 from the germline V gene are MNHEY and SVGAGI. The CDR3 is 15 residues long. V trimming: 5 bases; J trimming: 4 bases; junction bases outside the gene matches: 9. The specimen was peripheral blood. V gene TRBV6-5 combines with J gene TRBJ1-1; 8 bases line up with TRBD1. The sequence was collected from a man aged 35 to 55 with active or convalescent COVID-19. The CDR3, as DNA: TGTGCCAGCAGTCGAAAACCTACAGGGGGCACTGAAGCTTTCTTT. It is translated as CASSRKPTGGTEAFF.